This T cell receptor (beta chain) came from a study of molecular identifiers for immune sequencing clone quantification. General observations from the study: Clonotypes surpassing 20 RNA copies contained over 97% of effector molecules, versus under 1% in naive cells.

This clonotype was picked up many times. The antigen is not known. J lost 4 bases, V lost 3 bases, and 8 bases had no gene match. Per the germline V gene, CDR1 is MGHRA and CDR2 is YSYEKL. The CDR3 consists of 16 residues. TCRdb reprocessed the PCR reads via MiXCR and lists one record per CDR3 protein. The sample lists about 630,000 distinct CDR3 sequences; 25% were seen once. The rearrangement joins TRBV4-1 to TRBJ2-3, with TRBD1 identical over 9 bases. This TCR came from a human donor in good health. Some libraries in this study had Jurkat cell RNA spiked in. Material for sequencing was naive CD8+ T cells from blood, with Jurkat cell RNA spiked in. Subset defined: FACS-sorted CD8+CD4-CCR7+CD45RA+ naive T cells. The CDR3 DNA sequence: TGCGCCAGCAGCCAGGCCGGGACAGGGTTAGCAGATACGCAGTATTTT. As protein: CASSQAGTGLADTQYF.